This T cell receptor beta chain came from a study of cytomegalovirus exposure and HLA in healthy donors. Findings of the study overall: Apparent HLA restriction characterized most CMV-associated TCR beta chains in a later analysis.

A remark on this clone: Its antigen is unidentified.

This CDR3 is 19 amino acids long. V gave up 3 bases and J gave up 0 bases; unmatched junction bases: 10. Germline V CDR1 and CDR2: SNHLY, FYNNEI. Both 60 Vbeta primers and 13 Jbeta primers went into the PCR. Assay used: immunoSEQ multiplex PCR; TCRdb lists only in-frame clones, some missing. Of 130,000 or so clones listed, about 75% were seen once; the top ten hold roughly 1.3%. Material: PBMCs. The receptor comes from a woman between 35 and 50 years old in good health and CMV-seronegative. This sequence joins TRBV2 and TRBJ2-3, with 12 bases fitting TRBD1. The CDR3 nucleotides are TGTGCCAGCAGTGAGAGGGGACAGGGGGCCTTCTTTAGCACAGATACGCAGTATTTT. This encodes CASSERGQGAFFSTDTQYF.